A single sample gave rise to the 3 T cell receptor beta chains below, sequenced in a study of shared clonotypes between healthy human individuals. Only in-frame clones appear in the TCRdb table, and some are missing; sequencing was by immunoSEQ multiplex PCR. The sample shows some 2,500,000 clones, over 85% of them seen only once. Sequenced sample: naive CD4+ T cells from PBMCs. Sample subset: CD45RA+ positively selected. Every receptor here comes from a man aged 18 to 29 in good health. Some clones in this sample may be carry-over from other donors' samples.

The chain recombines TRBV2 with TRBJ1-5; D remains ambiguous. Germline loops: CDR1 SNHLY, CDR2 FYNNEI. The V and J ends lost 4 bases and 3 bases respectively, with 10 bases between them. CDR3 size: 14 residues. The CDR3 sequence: CASSGGRNNQPQHF. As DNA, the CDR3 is TGTGCCAGCAGTGGCGGACGGAACAATCAGCCCCAGCATTTT. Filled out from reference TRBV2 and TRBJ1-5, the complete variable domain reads EPEVTQTPSHQVTQMGQEVILRCVPISNHLYFYWYRQILGQKVEFLVSFYNNEISEKSEIFDDQFSVERPDGSNFTLKIRSTKLEDSAMYFCASSGGRNNQPQHFGDGTRLSIL.

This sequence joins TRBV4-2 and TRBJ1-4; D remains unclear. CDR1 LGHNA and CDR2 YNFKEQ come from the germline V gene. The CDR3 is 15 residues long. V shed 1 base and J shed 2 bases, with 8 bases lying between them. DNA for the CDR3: TGTGCCAGCAGCCAAGCCCTGAGGACTAATGAAAAACTGTTTTTT. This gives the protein CASSQALRTNEKLFF.

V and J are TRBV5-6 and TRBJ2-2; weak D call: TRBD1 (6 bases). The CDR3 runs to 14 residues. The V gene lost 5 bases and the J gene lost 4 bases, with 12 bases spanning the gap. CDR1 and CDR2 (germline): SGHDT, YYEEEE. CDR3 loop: CASRLQGSTGELFF. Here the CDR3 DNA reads TGTGCCAGCAGGTTACAGGGAAGCACCGGGGAGCTGTTTTTT. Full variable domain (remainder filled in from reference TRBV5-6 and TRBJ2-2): DAGVTQSPTHLIKTRGQQVTLRCSPKSGHDTVSWYQQALGQGPQFIFQYYEEEERQRGNFPDRFSGHQFPNYSSELNVNALLLGDSALYLCASRLQGSTGELFFGEGSRLTVL.